The present T cell receptor (beta chain) was sequenced within a study of T cell changes during pregnancy in multiple sclerosis. Profiling relied on immunoSEQ multiplex PCR, and the TCRdb table lists in-frame clones only, not all of them. The repertoire holds about 60,000 clones, with around 90% as singletons. The specimen comprised peripheral blood, sampled in the third trimester of pregnancy. The receptor was derived from a female donor in good health, enrolled as a control in a pregnancy study.

The CDR3 is CASSVARTGRPSGANVLTF. CDR3 coding DNA: TGTGCCAGCAGCGTAGCTAGGACAGGGCGGCCCTCTGGGGCCAACGTCCTGACTTTC. The gene calls are TRBV9 and TRBJ2-6, with 8 bases identical to TRBD1. V dropped 0 bases and J dropped 0; count of bases not matched to a gene: 8. Germline CDR1 is SGDLS and CDR2 is YYNGEE. The CDR3 loop spans 19 amino acids.